A single sample gave rise to the 28 T cell receptor beta chains below, sequenced in a study of T cells in Graves' hyperthyroidism and ophthalmopathy. From RNA transcripts, TCR beta CDR3 regions were amplified. First-round RT-PCR with HTBI primers amplified the TCR CDR3 region. TCRdb redid the calling of the multiplex PCR reads with MiXCR, one entry per CDR3 protein. The profile shows some 560,000 distinct CDR3 sequences, approximately 15% of them singletons. Source material: blood. The receptors originated from a woman aged 40 to 50 with Graves' hyperthyroidism.

This clonotype was found many times. This chain joins TRBV20-1 and TRBJ1-1, with D possibly matching TRBD1 (5 bases). CDR3 size: 13 residues. Germline V gene data show CDR1 as DFQATT and CDR2 as SNEGSKA (reference sequence). Trimming took off 5 bases at V and 0 bases at J, with 10 bases between the two ends. The CDR3 loop reads CSALDRLNTEAFF. In DNA, the CDR3 is TGCAGTGCTCTTGACAGACTGAACACTGAAGCTTTCTTT.

This clonotype appeared many times. The rearrangement uses TRBV28 and TRBJ1-4; TRBD1 is a possible D gene (6 bases). Germline V gene data show CDR1 as MDHEN and CDR2 as SYDVKM. Trimming left V 0 bases short and J 7 bases short, with 12 bases between. This CDR3 spans 15 amino acids. CDR3 loop: CASSLWGQRSEKLFF. The CDR3 DNA sequence: TGTGCCAGCAGTTTATGGGGACAACGTAGTGAAAAACTGTTTTTT.

The gene calls are TRBV20-1 and TRBJ2-1, with D perhaps matching TRBD2 (5 bases). Germline loops: CDR1 DFQATT, CDR2 SNEGSKA (reference sequence). V shed 1 base and J shed 7 bases, with 17 bases lying between them. This CDR3 is built from 15 residues. The CDR3 spells CSARGSSWTGNEQFF. The CDR3 region has the DNA TGCAGTGCTAGAGGTAGCTCATGGACGGGGAATGAGCAGTTCTTC.

At least ten counts were recorded for this clonotype. The chain couples TRBV30 to TRBJ2-1; D remains ambiguous. CDR1 GTSNPN and CDR2 SVGIG come from the germline V gene (reference sequence). The CDR3 is made up of 14 amino acids. V dropped 0 bases and J dropped 5 bases, with 11 bases sitting between them. CDR3 bases: TGTGCCTGGAGTGTATCCCCGACTCACAATGAGCAGTTCTTC. Its protein is CAWSVSPTHNEQFF. Supplemented by reference TRBV30 and TRBJ2-1, the full variable domain reads SQTIHQWPATLVQPVGSPLSLECTVEGTSNPNLYWYRQAAGRGLQLLFYSVGIGQISSEVPQNLSASRPQDRQFILSSKKLLLSDSGFYLCAWSVSPTHNEQFFGPGTRLTVL.

This clonotype was seen a handful of times. The chain carries TRBV5-8 and TRBJ2-3; no definite D call. The CDR3 length is 16 residues. Germline V gene data show CDR1 as SGHTS and CDR2 as YDEGEE. The V end was cut by 4 bases, the J end by 0 bases, with 15 bases between. The CDR3 sequence: CASSPRTRSSTDTQYF. The CDR3 nucleotides read TGTGCCAGCAGCCCCAGGACGAGATCTAGCACAGATACGCAGTATTTT.

J is TRBJ1-5 and V is TRBV20-1; the D is unclear. Germline assignment: CDR1 DFQATT and CDR2 SNEGSKA (reference sequence). This CDR3 has 12 amino acids. CDR3 loop: CSAFGSNQPQHF. Written as DNA, the CDR3 is TGCAGCGCATTTGGGAGCAATCAGCCCCAGCATTTT.

The chain couples TRBV6-2 or TRBV6-3 to TRBJ2-1; 10 nucleotides agree with TRBD2. The CDR3 loop spans 15 amino acids. Germline V gene lookup returns CDR1 MNHEY and CDR2 SVGEGT. V lost 3 bases to trimming and J lost 6 bases; unmatched junction nucleotides: 5. The CDR3 sequence is CASSYRLAGVNEQFF. For the CDR3, the DNA is TGTGCCAGCAGTTATCGGCTAGCGGGAGTCAATGAGCAGTTCTTC.

The chain links TRBV2 to TRBJ1-1; TRBD1 matches at 9 bases. CDR3 length: 15 amino acids. V was pared by 6 bases and J by 0 bases, with 5 bases of the junction left unmatched. Per the germline V gene, CDR1 is SNHLY and CDR2 is FYNNEI. Here the CDR3 reads CASRGTGNMNTEAFF. The CDR3 DNA sequence: TGTGCCAGCAGGGGGACAGGGAACATGAACACTGAAGCTTTCTTT.

In regard to this clonotype: This may be a read error: a much more frequent sequence differs by one nucleotide. The chain joins TRBV29-1 to TRBJ2-1; D is ambiguous. CDR3 length: 14 amino acids. Germline CDR1 SQVTM, CDR2 ANQGSEA. V was trimmed by 5 bases and J by 0 bases, leaving 11 bases between them. CDR3 sequence (DNA): TGCAGCGTTCCGCCACTGGGCTCCTACAATGAGCAGTTCTTC. Amino acids: CSVPPLGSYNEQFF.

This clonotype was recorded at least ten times. This chain connects TRBV13 to TRBJ1-2; D unclear. CDR1 and CDR2 (germline): PRHDT, FYEKMQ (reference sequence). V lost 6 bases and J 4 bases, leaving 15 bases between the germline ends. The CDR3 has 14 amino acids. CDR3 coding DNA: TGTGCCAGCAGGTTTAGATCGGGGTCCTATGGCTACACCTTC. It codes for CASRFRSGSYGYTF.

This clonotype was counted between two and nine times. The chain carries TRBV5-1 and TRBJ1-2; no firm D call. Looked up from germline, CDR1 is SGHRS and CDR2 is YFSETQ. The CDR3 consists of 15 residues. Trimming removed 0 bases from V and 4 bases from J, with 13 bases in between. The CDR3 loop reads CASSLEGESFYGYTF. The CDR3 bases are TGCGCCAGCAGCTTGGAGGGAGAGTCCTTCTATGGCTACACCTTC.

This clonotype was observed a few times. V gene TRBV5-6 combines with J gene TRBJ1-4; no firm D call. V shed 4 bases and J shed 3 bases, with 7 bases lying between them. CDR1 is SGHDT, CDR2 YYEEEE, per germline. The CDR3 is made up of 13 amino acids. CDR3: CASSQQSNEKLFF. CDR3 nucleotide sequence: TGTGCCAGCAGCCAACAGTCTAATGAAAAACTGTTTTTT.

The sample holds a few counts of this clonotype. J is TRBJ2-2 and V is TRBV3-1; unclear D gene. V was clipped by 5 bases and J by 4 bases, with 14 bases between them. This CDR3 contains 15 residues. Germline CDR1 and CDR2: LGHDT and YNNKEL (reference sequence). The DNA for the CDR3 is TGTGCCAGCAGCTATGGAACGTCCGTCACCGGGGAGCTGTTTTTT. Translated, it gives CASSYGTSVTGELFF.

There are many counts of this clonotype. The J gene is TRBJ2-3, the V gene TRBV6-2 or TRBV6-3; 13 nucleotides line up with TRBD2. Germline V lookup: CDR1 MNHEY, CDR2 SVGEGT. This CDR3 has 16 residues. Trimming cost V 2 bases and J 2 bases; bases outside gene matches: 1. DNA for the CDR3: TGTGCCAGCAGTTACGGGACTAGCGGGATCACAGATACGCAGTATTTT. Translating it yields CASSYGTSGITDTQYF.

This chain uses TRBV30 with TRBJ2-1, with TRBD2 identical over 10 bases. The V segment lost 3 bases and the J segment 8 bases; nucleotides outside the gene matches: 22. The CDR3 loop spans 19 amino acids. The germline V gene has CDR1 GTSNPN and CDR2 SVGIG (reference sequence). CDR3 nucleotides: TGTGCCTGGAGATCAGGTCAGTTACCTAGCGGGAGATCCGGAGATGAGCAGTTCTTC. Its protein product is CAWRSGQLPSGRSGDEQFF.

V usage is TRBV4-3 and J usage is TRBJ1-1; 7 nucleotides match TRBD1. The ends lost 0 bases at V and 1 base at J; junction bases unmatched: 5. The CDR3 sequence is 16 residues long. CDR1 is LGHNA, CDR2 YSLEER, per germline. Here the CDR3 DNA reads TGCGCCAGCAGCCAAGATCTGGGACAGAAGAACACTGAAGCTTTCTTT. This gives the protein CASSQDLGQKNTEAFF.

This clonotype came up many times. The rearrangement joins TRBV27 to TRBJ2-7, with TRBD1 matching over 9 bases. The germline gives CDR1 MNHEY, CDR2 SMNVEV (reference sequence). V dropped 0 bases and J dropped 7; count of bases not matched to a gene: 10. The length of the CDR3 is 16 residues. The CDR3 spells CASSLSSTGGRQEQYF. CDR3 in DNA: TGTGCCAGCAGTTTATCGAGTACAGGGGGCAGGCAGGAGCAGTACTTC.

This clonotype came up a few times. The V gene is TRBV25-1, the J gene TRBJ2-5; unclear D gene. Germline CDR1 and CDR2: MGHDK and SYGVNS. The CDR3 contains 16 residues. The V end lost 5 bases, the J end lost 4 bases, and 20 bases lay between the germline ends. This CDR3 reads CASSPLRTSMGETQYF. In nucleotides, the CDR3 is TGTGCCAGCAGTCCTCTACGGACCTCAATGGGAGAGACCCAGTACTTC.

The chain combines TRBV12-3 or TRBV12-4 with TRBJ2-7, with D perhaps matching TRBD1 or TRBD2 (7 bases each). The ends were cut back, 3 bases at V and 6 bases at J, with 18 bases in the middle. This CDR3 has 15 amino acids. This chain's CDR3 is CASSLFGQGGVEQYF. As DNA, the CDR3 is TGTGCCAGCAGTTTGTTTGGCCAGGGGGGGGTCGAGCAGTACTTC.

The rearrangement uses TRBV19 and TRBJ2-2; D not resolved. In germline, CDR1 is LNHDA, CDR2 SQIVND (reference sequence). The CDR3 is made up of 15 amino acids. V shed 5 bases and J shed 4 bases, with 14 bases lying between them. Here the CDR3 DNA reads TGTGCCAGTAGTGTACCCAAGATTCCCACCGGGGAGCTGTTTTTT. Residues: CASSVPKIPTGELFF.

This clonotype has ten or more counts. J is TRBJ2-5 and V is TRBV12-3 or TRBV12-4; weak D call: TRBD2 (5 bases). The V and J ends lost 6 bases and 2 bases respectively, with 13 bases between them. This CDR3 spans 14 amino acids. CDR3 DNA: TGTGCCAGCAGGCGACAAACTAGTCAAGAGACCCAGTACTTC. Its protein product is CASRRQTSQETQYF.

In its sample, this clonotype was seen many times. The rearrangement joins TRBV3-1 to TRBJ2-5; 7 bases align to TRBD1. This CDR3 is 15 amino acids long. Germline V gene lookup returns CDR1 LGHDT and CDR2 YNNKEL (reference sequence). Trimming at V came to 4 bases and at J to 5 bases, leaving 10 bases not matched to a gene. As DNA, the CDR3 is TGTGCCAGCAGCCCCGGGACAGTAGTAAAGGAGACCCAGTACTTC. Translation: CASSPGTVVKETQYF.

This clonotype has at least ten counts. The chain uses TRBV3-1 and TRBJ1-2, with unresolved D. Germline V CDR1 and CDR2: LGHDT, YNNKEL (reference sequence). There are 15 residues in the CDR3. V lost 0 bases and J 2 bases, leaving 10 bases between the germline ends. This CDR3 is CASSQDSRRNYGYTF. CDR3 in DNA: TGTGCCAGCAGCCAAGATAGCAGGCGGAACTATGGCTACACCTTC.

This clonotype was recorded at least ten times. The V call is TRBV7-3, the J call TRBJ2-2; the match to TRBD2 covers 8 bases. This CDR3 spans 15 amino acids. Germline trimming cut 5 bases from V and 3 bases from J; bases unmatched to any gene: 5. Germline loops: CDR1 SGHTA, CDR2 FQGTGA. CDR3 coding DNA: TGTGCCAGCAGCCCCCCAGCGGGAGACACCGGGGAGCTGTTTTTT. Its translation: CASSPPAGDTGELFF.

Many counts were recorded for this clonotype. The rearrangement uses TRBV3-1 and TRBJ2-5, with 8 bases matching TRBD2. Trimming took 4 bases from V and 1 from J; bases not matched to a gene: 8. Germline V gives CDR1 LGHDT, CDR2 YNNKEL (reference sequence). There are 16 residues in the CDR3. The CDR3: CASSPRGAGAQETQYF. CDR3 DNA: TGTGCCAGCAGCCCCCGAGGAGCGGGAGCCCAAGAGACCCAGTACTTC.

The chain carries TRBV2 and TRBJ1-2, with D maybe TRBD1 (5 bases). V lost 4 bases, J lost 1 base, and 10 bases lay in between. From germline, CDR1 is SNHLY and CDR2 FYNNEI. The CDR3 has 14 residues. The CDR3 bases are TGTGCCAGCAGTGCAGGGTCACTTAACTATGGCTACACCTTC. It specifies CASSAGSLNYGYTF.

This clonotype was recorded at least ten times. The rearrangement links TRBV3-1 to TRBJ2-5, with D perhaps given as TRBD1 or TRBD2 (5 bases each). V was trimmed by 0 bases and J by 1 base, leaving 9 bases between them. The CDR3 has 15 amino acids. The germline V gene encodes CDR1 LGHDT and CDR2 YNNKEL (reference sequence). In nucleotides, the CDR3 is TGTGCCAGCAGCCAAGAGCCGGGACCCCAAGAGACCCAGTACTTC. Amino acids: CASSQEPGPQETQYF.

This clonotype was seen a handful of times. In nucleotides, the CDR3 is TGTGCCAGTAGTGTAAAGGGAGATACGCAGTATTTT. Its protein product is CASSVKGDTQYF. The J gene is TRBJ2-3, the V gene TRBV19; no firm D call. The length of the CDR3 is 12 residues. V lost 5 bases and J 5 bases, leaving 8 bases between the germline ends. Looked up from germline, CDR1 is LNHDA and CDR2 is SQIVND (reference sequence).